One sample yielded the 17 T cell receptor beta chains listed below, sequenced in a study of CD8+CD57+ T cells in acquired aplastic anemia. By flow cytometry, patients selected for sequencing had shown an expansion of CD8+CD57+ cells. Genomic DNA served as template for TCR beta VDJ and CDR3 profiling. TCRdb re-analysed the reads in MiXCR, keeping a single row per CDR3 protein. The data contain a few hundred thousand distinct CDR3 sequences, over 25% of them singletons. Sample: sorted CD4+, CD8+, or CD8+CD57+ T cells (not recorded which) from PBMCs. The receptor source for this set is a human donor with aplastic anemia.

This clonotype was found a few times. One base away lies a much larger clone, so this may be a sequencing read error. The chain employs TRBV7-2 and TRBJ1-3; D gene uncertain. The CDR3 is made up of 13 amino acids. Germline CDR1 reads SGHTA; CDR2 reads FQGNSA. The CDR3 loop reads CASTDPSGNTTYF. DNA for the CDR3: TGTGCCAGCACCGACCCCTCTGGAAACACCACATATTTT.

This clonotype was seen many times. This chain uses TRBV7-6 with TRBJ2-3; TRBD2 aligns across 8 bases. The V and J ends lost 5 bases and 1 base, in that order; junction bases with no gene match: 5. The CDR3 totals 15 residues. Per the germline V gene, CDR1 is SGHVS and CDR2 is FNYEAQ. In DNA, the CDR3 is TGTGCCAGCAGCGCGGGACTAGATGGCACAGATACGCAGTATTTT. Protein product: CASSAGLDGTDTQYF.

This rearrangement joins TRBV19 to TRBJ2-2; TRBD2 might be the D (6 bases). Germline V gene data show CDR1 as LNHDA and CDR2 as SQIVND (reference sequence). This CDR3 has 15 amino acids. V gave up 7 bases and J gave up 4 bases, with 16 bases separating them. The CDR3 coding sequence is TGTGCCAGTACTCATACCGGGACTGTCACCGGGGAGCTGTTTTTT. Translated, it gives CASTHTGTVTGELFF.

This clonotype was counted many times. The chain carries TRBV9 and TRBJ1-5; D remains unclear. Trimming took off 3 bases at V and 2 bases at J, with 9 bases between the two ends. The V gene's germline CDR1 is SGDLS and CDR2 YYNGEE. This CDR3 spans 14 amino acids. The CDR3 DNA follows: TGTGCCAGCAGCGGTAACGGAGGCAATCAGCCCCAGCATTTT. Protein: CASSGNGGNQPQHF.

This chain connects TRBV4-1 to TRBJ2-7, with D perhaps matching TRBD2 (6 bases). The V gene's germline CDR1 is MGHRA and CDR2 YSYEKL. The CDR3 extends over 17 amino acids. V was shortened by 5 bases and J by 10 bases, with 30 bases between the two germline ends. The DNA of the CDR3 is TGCGCCAGCAGCAGAAAAGGGGTCCCGGGAGCTACCTCGGCCCAGTACTTC. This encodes CASSRKGVPGATSAQYF.

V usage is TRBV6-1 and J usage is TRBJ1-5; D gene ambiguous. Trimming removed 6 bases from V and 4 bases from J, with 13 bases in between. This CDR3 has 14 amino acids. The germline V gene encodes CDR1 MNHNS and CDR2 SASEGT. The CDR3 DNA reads TGTGCCAGCAGACCCGCGGACCTAAATCAGCCCCAGCATTTT. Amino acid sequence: CASRPADLNQPQHF.

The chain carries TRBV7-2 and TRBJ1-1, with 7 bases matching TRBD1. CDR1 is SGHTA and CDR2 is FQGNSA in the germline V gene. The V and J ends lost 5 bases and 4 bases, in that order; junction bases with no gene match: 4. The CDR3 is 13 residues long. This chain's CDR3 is CASSTRQGTEAFF. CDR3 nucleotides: TGTGCCAGCAGCACTCGACAGGGCACTGAAGCTTTCTTT.

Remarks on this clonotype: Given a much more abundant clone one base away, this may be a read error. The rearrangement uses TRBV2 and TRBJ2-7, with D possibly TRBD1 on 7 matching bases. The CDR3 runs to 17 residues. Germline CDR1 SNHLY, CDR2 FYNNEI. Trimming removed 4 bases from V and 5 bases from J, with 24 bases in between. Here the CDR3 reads CASSVDRDFPTTHEQYF. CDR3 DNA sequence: TGTGCCAGCAGTGTCGACAGGGACTTCCCGACTACCCACGAGCAGTACTTC.

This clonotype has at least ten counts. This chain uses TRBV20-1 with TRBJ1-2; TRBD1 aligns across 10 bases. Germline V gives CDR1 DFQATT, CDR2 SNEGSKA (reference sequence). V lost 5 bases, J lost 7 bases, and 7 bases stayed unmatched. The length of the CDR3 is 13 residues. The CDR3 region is CSADTGTGAGYTF. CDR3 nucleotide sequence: TGCAGTGCTGACACCGGGACAGGGGCTGGCTACACCTTC.

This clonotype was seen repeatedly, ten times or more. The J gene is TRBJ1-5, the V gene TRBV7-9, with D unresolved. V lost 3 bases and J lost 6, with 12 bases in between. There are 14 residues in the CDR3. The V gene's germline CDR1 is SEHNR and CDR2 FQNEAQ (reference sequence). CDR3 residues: CASSFNSPGQPQHF. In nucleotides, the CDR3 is TGTGCCAGCAGCTTCAACTCCCCGGGTCAGCCCCAGCATTTT.

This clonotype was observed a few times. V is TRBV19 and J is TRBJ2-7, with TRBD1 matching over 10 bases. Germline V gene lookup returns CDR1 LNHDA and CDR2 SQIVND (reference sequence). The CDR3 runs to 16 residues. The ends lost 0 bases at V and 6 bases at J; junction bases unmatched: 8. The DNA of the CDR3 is TGTGCCAGTAGTATAGATTCCGGGACAGGGGCTTCCGAGCAGTACTTC. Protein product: CASSIDSGTGASEQYF.

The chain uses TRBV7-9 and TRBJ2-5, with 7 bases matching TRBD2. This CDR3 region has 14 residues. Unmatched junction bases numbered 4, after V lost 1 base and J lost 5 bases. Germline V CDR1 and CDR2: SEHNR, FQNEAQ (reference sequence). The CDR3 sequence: CASSLGTRWETQYF. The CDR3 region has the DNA TGTGCCAGCAGCTTAGGGACTAGATGGGAGACCCAGTACTTC.

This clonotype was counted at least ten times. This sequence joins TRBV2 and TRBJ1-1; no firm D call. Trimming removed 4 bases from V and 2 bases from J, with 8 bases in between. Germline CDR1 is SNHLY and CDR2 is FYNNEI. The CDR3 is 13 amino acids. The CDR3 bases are TGTGCCAGCAGTGTTTCGCTTAACACTGAAGCTTTCTTT. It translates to CASSVSLNTEAFF.

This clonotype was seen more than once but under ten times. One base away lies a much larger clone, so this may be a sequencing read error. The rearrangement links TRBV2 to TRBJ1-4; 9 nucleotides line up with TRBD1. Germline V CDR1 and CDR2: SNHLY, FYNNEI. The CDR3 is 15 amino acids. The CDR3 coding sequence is TGTGCCAGCAGTGAAGACTGGACAGGGGTTGAAAGACTGTTTTTT. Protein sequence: CASSEDWTGVERLFF. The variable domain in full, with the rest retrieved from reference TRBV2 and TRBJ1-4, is EPEVTQTPSHQVTQMGQEVILRCVPISNHLYFYWYRQILGQKVEFLVSFYNNEISEKSEIFDDQFSVERPDGSNFTLKIRSTKLEDSAMYFCASSEDWTGVERLFFGSGTQLSVL.

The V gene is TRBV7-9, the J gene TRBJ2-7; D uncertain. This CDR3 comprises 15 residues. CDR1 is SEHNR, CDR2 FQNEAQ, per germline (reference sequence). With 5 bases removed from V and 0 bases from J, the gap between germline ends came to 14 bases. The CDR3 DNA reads TGTGCCAGCAGCCTAGTCCCGGGCCGCTCCTACGAGCAGTACTTC. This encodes CASSLVPGRSYEQYF.

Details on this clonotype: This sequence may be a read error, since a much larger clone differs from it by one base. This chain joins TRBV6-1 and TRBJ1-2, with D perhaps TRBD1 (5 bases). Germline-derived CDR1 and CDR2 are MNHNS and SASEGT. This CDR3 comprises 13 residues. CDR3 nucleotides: TGTGCCAGCAGTCCCGGGACGGGCTATGGCTGCACCTTC. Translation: CASSPGTGYGCTF.

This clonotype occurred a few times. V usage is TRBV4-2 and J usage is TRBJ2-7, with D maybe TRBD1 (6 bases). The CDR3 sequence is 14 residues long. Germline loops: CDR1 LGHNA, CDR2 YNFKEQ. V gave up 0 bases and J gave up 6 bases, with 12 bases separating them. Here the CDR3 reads CASSQDRQAGEQYF. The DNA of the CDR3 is TGTGCCAGCAGCCAAGATCGACAGGCTGGCGAGCAGTACTTC.